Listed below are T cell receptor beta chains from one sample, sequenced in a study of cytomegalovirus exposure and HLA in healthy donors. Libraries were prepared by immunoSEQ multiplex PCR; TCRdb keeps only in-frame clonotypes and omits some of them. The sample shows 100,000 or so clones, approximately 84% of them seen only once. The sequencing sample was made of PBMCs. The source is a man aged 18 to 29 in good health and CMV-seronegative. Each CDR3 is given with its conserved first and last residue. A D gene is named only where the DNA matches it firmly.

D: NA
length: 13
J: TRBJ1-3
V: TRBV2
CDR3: CASRRYSGNTIYF
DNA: TGTGCCAGCAGGCGATACTCTGGAAACACCATATATTTT

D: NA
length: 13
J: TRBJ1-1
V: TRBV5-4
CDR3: CASSFGQNTEAFF
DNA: TGTGCCAGCAGCTTTGGGCAGAACACTGAAGCTTTCTTT

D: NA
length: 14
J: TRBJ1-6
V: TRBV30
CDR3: CAWRMESYNSPLHF
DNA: TGTGCCTGGAGGATGGAGTCCTATAATTCACCCCTCCACTTT

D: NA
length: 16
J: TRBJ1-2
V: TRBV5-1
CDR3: CASSPSRHSKPYGYTF
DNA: TGCGCCAGCAGCCCTAGTAGGCACTCGAAACCCTATGGCTACACCTTC

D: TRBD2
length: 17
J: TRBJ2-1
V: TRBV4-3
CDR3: CASSQRSSGISYNEQFF
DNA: TGCGCCAGCAGCCAAAGGTCCAGCGGGATCTCCTACAATGAGCAGTTCTTC

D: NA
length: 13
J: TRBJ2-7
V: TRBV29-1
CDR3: CSVIQDSIREQYF
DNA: TGCAGCGTTATTCAGGACTCCATCCGAGAGCAGTACTTC

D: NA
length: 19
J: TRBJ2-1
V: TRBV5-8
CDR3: CASSLVTGPYPGFYNEQFF
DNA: TGTGCCAGCAGCTTGGTTACAGGACCCTACCCTGGGTTTTACAATGAGCAGTTCTTC

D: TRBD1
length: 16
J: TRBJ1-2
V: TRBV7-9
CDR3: CASSLGGQEDLYGYTF
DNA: TGTGCCAGCAGCTTAGGGGGACAGGAGGATCTCTATGGCTACACCTTC

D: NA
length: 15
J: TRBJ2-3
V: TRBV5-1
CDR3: CASSLSGPGTDTQYF
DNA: TGCGCCAGCAGCCTTTCGGGTCCTGGCACAGATACGCAGTATTTT

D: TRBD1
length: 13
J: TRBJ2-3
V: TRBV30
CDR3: CAWSWTGADTQYF
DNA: TGTGCCTGGAGTTGGACAGGGGCAGATACGCAGTATTTT

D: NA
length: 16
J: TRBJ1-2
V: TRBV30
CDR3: CAWSVRQLISDYGYTF
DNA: TGTGCCTGGAGTGTGAGACAGTTAATTTCCGACTATGGCTACACCTTC

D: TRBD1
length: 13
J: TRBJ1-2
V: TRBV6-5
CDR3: CASKGQGASGYTF
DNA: TGTGCCAGCAAAGGACAGGGGGCATCTGGCTACACCTTC

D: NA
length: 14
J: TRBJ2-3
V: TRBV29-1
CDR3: CGGALWFGTDTQYF
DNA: TGCGGCGGGGCTCTATGGTTTGGCACAGATACGCAGTATTTT

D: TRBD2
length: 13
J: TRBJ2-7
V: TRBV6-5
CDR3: CATSGRLRYEQYF
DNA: TGTGCCACTAGCGGGAGGCTCCGCTACGAGCAGTACTTC

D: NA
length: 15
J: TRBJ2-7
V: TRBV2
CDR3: CASTLDTPSTYEQYF
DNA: TGTGCCAGCACCCTCGACACCCCCAGTACCTACGAGCAGTACTTC

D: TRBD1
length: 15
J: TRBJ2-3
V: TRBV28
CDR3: CASSLKGADTDTQYF
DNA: TGTGCCAGCAGTTTAAAGGGGGCGGACACAGATACGCAGTATTTT

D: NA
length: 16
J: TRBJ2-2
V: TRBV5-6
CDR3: CASSLGLVRVTGELFF
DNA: TGTGCCAGCAGCTTGGGTTTAGTTCGTGTAACCGGGGAGCTGTTTTTT

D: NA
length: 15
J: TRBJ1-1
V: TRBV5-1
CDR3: CASSLRGSMNTEAFF
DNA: TGCGCCAGCAGCTTGAGGGGTTCCATGAACACTGAAGCTTTCTTT

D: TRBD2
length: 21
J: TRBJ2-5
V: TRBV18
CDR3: CASSPLRGGTSGQTPKETQYF
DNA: TGTGCCAGCTCTCCCTTACGGGGAGGGACTAGCGGACAAACCCCTAAAGAGACCCAGTACTTC

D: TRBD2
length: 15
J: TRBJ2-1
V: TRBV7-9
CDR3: CASSLDGRANNEQFF
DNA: TGTGCCAGCAGCTTAGATGGGAGGGCCAACAATGAGCAGTTCTTC

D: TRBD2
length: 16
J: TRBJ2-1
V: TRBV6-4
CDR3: CASSDSSGRGYNEQFF
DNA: TGTGCCAGCAGTGACTCGAGCGGGAGGGGCTACAATGAGCAGTTCTTC

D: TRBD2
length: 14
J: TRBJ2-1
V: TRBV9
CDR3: CASSGGLALNEQFF
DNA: TGTGCCAGCAGCGGGGGACTAGCGCTCAATGAGCAGTTCTTC

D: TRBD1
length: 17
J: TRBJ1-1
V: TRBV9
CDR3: CASSVGQGGGKDTEAFF
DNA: TGTGCCAGCAGCGTAGGACAGGGGGGAGGAAAGGACACTGAAGCTTTCTTT

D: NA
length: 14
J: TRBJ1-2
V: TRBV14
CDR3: CASSHKPRRGGYTF
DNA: TGTGCCAGCAGCCATAAGCCACGAAGGGGTGGCTACACCTTC

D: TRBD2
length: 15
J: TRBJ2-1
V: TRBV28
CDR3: CASSRTSGTYNEQFF
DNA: TGTGCCAGCAGTCGGACTAGCGGGACCTACAATGAGCAGTTCTTC

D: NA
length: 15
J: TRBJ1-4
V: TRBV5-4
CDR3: CASSPTQGVGEKLFF
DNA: TGTGCCAGCAGCCCGACACAGGGAGTAGGTGAAAAACTGTTTTTT

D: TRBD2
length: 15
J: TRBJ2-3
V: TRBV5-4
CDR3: CASSSLYREADTQYF
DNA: TGTGCCAGCAGCTCTCTTTACCGGGAGGCAGATACGCAGTATTTT

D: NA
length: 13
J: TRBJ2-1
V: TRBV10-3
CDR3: CAIRTRGNNEQFF
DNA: TGTGCCATCCGGACTAGGGGGAACAATGAGCAGTTCTTC